Sequencing of this TCR beta chain was carried out in a study of quantifying T cell responses using KT2 cells. Overall study: TCR alpha and beta constant-region primers primed reverse transcription of RNA.

For this clonotype: Its antigen is undetermined.

V lost 4 bases and J lost 0, with 7 bases in between. The CDR3 runs to 15 residues. The cDNA 3' end received a ligated oligonucleotide with a UMI. The first PCR ran approximately 4 cycles with an equimolar RC1.1 and RC1.2 beta primer mix. One entry per CDR3 protein results from TCRdb running MiXCR on the UMI-ligation and nested PCR reads. The sample includes around 56,000 distinct CDR3 sequences, around an eighth seen only once; the top ten take roughly 9%. Unfractionated PBMC were spiked with known numbers of KT2 clone cells. A range of KT2-to-PBMC ratios was made using fixed PBMC numbers. Study-wide results and caveats: KT2 sequence counts showed saturation when very many KT2 cells were spiked in.

This chain joins TRBV12-3 or TRBV12-4 and TRBJ2-6; no clear D. Sequenced sample: PBMCs spiked with cells of the T cell clone KT2. This TCR came from a human donor. This CDR3 reads CASSSWGSGANVLTF. The DNA of the CDR3 is TGTGCCAGCAGTTCGTGGGGCTCTGGGGCCAACGTCCTGACTTTC.